Listed here are 20 T cell receptor beta chains from one sample, sequenced in a study of monozygotic twins with inflammatory bowel disease. TCRdb reworked the 5' RACE reads into one entry per CDR3 protein, no DNA. Here the sample table reports approximately 330,000 distinct CDR3 sequences. The material sequenced was blood. These receptors all come from a human donor with ulcerative colitis or Crohn's disease, or a healthy co-twin of an affected twin (not recorded which).

The J gene is TRBJ2-1, the V gene TRBV4-1; TCRdb's assignment of TRBD2 cannot be checked, as there is no DNA. Germline CDR1 MGHRA, CDR2 YSYEKL. This CDR3 has 19 residues. CDR3 loop: CASSRKGGGLPGHDNEQFF.

The genes are TRBV6-2 or TRBV6-3 and TRBJ2-6. Germline CDR1 and CDR2: MNHEY and SVGEGT. The CDR3 spans 17 residues. CDR3 residues: CASSYLDIFSGANVLTF.

The chain is built from TRBV25-1 and TRBJ2-1; TCRdb returns TRBD1, unconfirmable since there is no DNA. CDR3 length: 18 amino acids. From germline, CDR1 is MGHDK and CDR2 SYGVNS. The CDR3 here is CASLDGIIQGSSYNEQFF.

The chain employs TRBV7-9 and TRBJ1-1; TCRdb proposes TRBD1, but this gene call is untestable without DNA. This CDR3 comprises 15 residues. Per the germline V gene, CDR1 is SEHNR and CDR2 is FQNEAQ (reference sequence). The CDR3 loop is CASSLTSLRGTEAFF.

This chain uses TRBV12-3 or TRBV12-4 with TRBJ1-5; absent DNA, TCRdb's TRBD1 call cannot be checked. This CDR3 has 17 amino acids. The CDR3 loop is CASSYLPWGAPHQPQHF.

The V gene is TRBV5-1, the J gene TRBJ2-1; there is no DNA to check the TCRdb D call of TRBD2. This CDR3 is 19 amino acids long. Per the germline V gene, CDR1 is SGHRS and CDR2 is YFSETQ. CDR3 loop: CASSLGGHHPGLGLTEQFF.

The rearrangement uses TRBV28 and TRBJ1-5; TCRdb indicates TRBD1, and absent DNA this call remains unverified. This CDR3 contains 14 residues. Germline-derived CDR1 and CDR2 are MDHEN and SYDVKM. CDR3 loop: CASSSRANNQPQHF.

CDR3 region: CASSKESQETQYF. This chain connects TRBV2 to TRBJ2-5. CDR3 length: 13 residues. Germline V CDR1 and CDR2: SNHLY, FYNNEI.

The V gene is TRBV28, the J gene TRBJ1-5; there is no DNA to check the TCRdb D call of TRBD1. Germline values: CDR1 MDHEN, CDR2 SYDVKM. The CDR3 covers 13 residues. The CDR3: CASSFTGGAPQHF.

The rearrangement links TRBV9 to TRBJ2-3. The CDR3 is 16 residues long. Germline values: CDR1 SGDLS, CDR2 YYNGEE. CDR3 sequence reads: CASSVASGISTDTQYF.

The genes are TRBV11-3 and TRBJ2-1; lacking DNA, the TRBD2 call made by TCRdb goes unchecked. The length of the CDR3 is 15 residues. Germline lookup yields CDR1 SGHNT and CDR2 YENEEA. CDR3: CASSALPQPSNEQFF. Based on the CDR3 plus reference TRBV11-3 and TRBJ2-1, the full variable domain is EAGVVQSPRYKIIEKKQPVAFWCNPISGHNTLYWYLQNLGQGPELLIRYENEEAVDDSQLPKDRFSAERLKGVDSTLKIQPAELGDSAVYLCASSALPQPSNEQFFGPGTRLTVL.

J is TRBJ2-7 and V is TRBV20-1. This CDR3 contains 14 residues. The germline CDR1 and CDR2 sequences are DFQATT and SNEGSKA (reference sequence). CDR3 sequence reads: CSASAHGQSNEQYF.

CDR3 sequence: CASSYTSGELFF. The V gene is TRBV5-5, the J gene TRBJ2-2. CDR1 and CDR2 (germline): SGHKS, YYEKEE (reference sequence). The CDR3 consists of 12 residues.

The chain joins TRBV6-1 to TRBJ1-5; TCRdb gives TRBD1 as the D gene, but with no DNA this cannot be confirmed. This CDR3 is built from 15 residues. Germline assignment: CDR1 MNHNS and CDR2 SASEGT. This CDR3 reads CASSEDRFSNQPQHF.

V and J are TRBV4-1 and TRBJ2-1; TCRdb selects TRBD2, and the lack of DNA leaves this call unchecked. The CDR3 sequence is 16 residues long. Germline V lookup: CDR1 MGHRA, CDR2 YSYEKL. Here the CDR3 reads CASSQGGGRRVNEQFF.

The rearrangement links TRBV20-1 to TRBJ2-3; there is no DNA to check the TCRdb D call of TRBD1. The CDR3 has 14 amino acids. Germline loops: CDR1 DFQATT, CDR2 SNEGSKA (reference sequence). This CDR3 reads CSASDRGSTDTQYF.

V usage is TRBV19 and J usage is TRBJ2-1; TCRdb designates TRBD1, a call that cannot be tested without DNA. CDR3 length: 15 amino acids. CDR1 and CDR2 from the germline V gene are LNHDA and SQIVND (reference sequence). The CDR3 loop is CASSMGTGFYNEQFF.

V gene TRBV15 combines with J gene TRBJ2-1; the TCRdb call, TRBD1, lacks DNA for checking. CDR3 size: 15 residues. Germline lookup yields CDR1 LNHNV and CDR2 YYDKDF (reference sequence). The CDR3 spells CATSRISGGNNEQFF.

The chain recombines TRBV2 with TRBJ2-3; the TCRdb call, TRBD2, lacks DNA for checking. The CDR3 contains 13 residues. Per the germline V gene, CDR1 is SNHLY and CDR2 is FYNNEI. The CDR3 loop is CATGTSGGDTQYF.

The genes are TRBV7-9 and TRBJ2-7. The CDR3 contains 13 residues. The germline gives CDR1 SEHNR, CDR2 FQNEAQ (reference sequence). The CDR3 sequence is CASSPTTPYEQYF. The full variable domain, rest sourced from reference TRBV7-9 and TRBJ2-7, is DTGVSQNPRHKITKRGQNVTFRCDPISEHNRLYWYRQTLGQGPEFLTYFQNEAQLEKSRLLSDRFSAERPKGSFSTLEIQRTEQGDSAMYLCASSPTTPYEQYFGPGTRLTVT.